This TCR beta chain was sequenced for a study of long-term antiretroviral therapy in people with HIV. Points from the study as a whole: Comparison with controls showed narrower CDR3 length ranges in HIV repertoires.

The run of the v3.0 immunoSEQ assay was at survey level. Libraries were prepared by immunoSEQ multiplex PCR; TCRdb keeps only in-frame clonotypes and omits some of them. The repertoire has under 35,000 clones, approximately 93% of them found once; the top ten carry about 3.5%. To note about this clone: Its specificity is not known. The sample holds other DNA sequences that translate to the same CDR3.

V lost 0 bases to trimming and J lost 0 bases, with 7 bases between them. The CDR3 covers 14 residues. Germline CDR1 reads SGHRS; CDR2 reads YFSETQ. This TCR came from a woman between 45 and 60 years old with HIV. This sequence joins TRBV5-1 and TRBJ2-7; unclear D gene. Sequencing was performed on unsorted PBMCs, taken 5.1 years after starting antiretroviral therapy. The CDR3 loop reads CASSLGGSSYEQYF. CDR3 nucleotides: TGCGCCAGCAGCTTGGGGGGAAGCTCCTACGAGCAGTACTTC.